This entry concerns a single T cell receptor beta chain. Per germline, CDR1 SGHNT and CDR2 YYREEE (reference sequence). The CDR3 totals 17 residues. Trimming cost V 4 bases and J 4 bases; bases outside gene matches: 15. The data were obtained in a study of blood T cell repertoires in COVID-19. Method: immunoSEQ multiplex PCR; TCRdb's copy keeps in-frame clones and lacks some. The table records about 170,000 clones, approximately 85% of them present only once. The chain uses TRBV5-4 and TRBJ1-2, with TRBD1 matching over 8 bases. This TCR came from a man aged 60 to 69 who had recovered from COVID-19. The sequenced sample consisted of peripheral blood. The CDR3 nucleotides are TGTGCCAGCAGCGGCCCGGGTGACCTGGGACAGGCCTATGGCTACACCTTC. Protein product: CASSGPGDLGQAYGYTF.